This entry lists 17 T cell receptor beta chains sequenced from one sample in a study of T cell responses to AZD1222 COVID-19 vaccine. This table comes from immunoSEQ multiplex PCR, and its TCRdb copy is limited to in-frame clones, with some not included. The table has 120,000 to 150,000 clones, just over 90% seen once. The specimen was peripheral blood, collected 28 days after the second AZD1222 dose. Receptor source: an adult who received the AZD1222 COVID-19 vaccine.

Only a few counts were recorded for this clone. V gene TRBV10-3 combines with J gene TRBJ1-1; D gene uncertain. This CDR3 has 12 amino acids. Trimming took off 2 bases at V and 5 bases at J, with 6 bases between the two ends. Germline CDR1 and CDR2: ENHRY and SYGVKD. The CDR3 DNA follows: TGTGCCATCAGTGAGGGGATAACTGAAGCTTTCTTT. Translating it yields CAISEGITEAFF.

The chain is built from TRBV18 and TRBJ1-5; the D is unclear. Germline V gene sequence: CDR1 KGHSH, CDR2 LQKENI. The CDR3 sequence is 14 residues long. The V end was cut by 3 bases, the J end by 4 bases, with 10 bases between. CDR3 sequence: CASSPKAVNQPQHF. The CDR3 nucleotides read TGTGCCAGCTCACCTAAGGCAGTTAATCAGCCCCAGCATTTT.

The V gene is TRBV5-1, the J gene TRBJ1-1, with a weak D call TRBD1 (5 bases). The CDR3 is made up of 15 amino acids. Germline CDR1 SGHRS, CDR2 YFSETQ. V lost 0 bases and J lost 1, with 10 bases in between. CDR3 residues: CASSLEGQGNTEAFF. DNA of the CDR3: TGCGCCAGCAGCTTGGAGGGGCAGGGGAACACTGAAGCTTTCTTT.

The chain employs TRBV11-3 and TRBJ2-1; D remains unclear. Trimming left V 4 bases short and J 2 bases short, with 12 bases between. Germline-derived CDR1 and CDR2 are SGHNT and YENEEA. The CDR3 sequence is 15 residues long. CDR3 protein: CASSSGGPAYNEQFF. The CDR3 nucleotides read TGTGCCAGCAGCTCCGGCGGACCCGCCTACAATGAGCAGTTCTTC.

This clone has a single count. The chain couples TRBV18 to TRBJ1-2; D possibly corresponds to TRBD1 (6 bases). Germline V gene lookup returns CDR1 KGHSH and CDR2 LQKENI. V lost 1 base and J 6 bases, leaving 12 bases between the germline ends. CDR3 length: 14 amino acids. The CDR3 protein is CASSPQGGYHGYTF. The CDR3 DNA is TGTGCCAGCTCACCACAAGGGGGGTACCATGGCTACACCTTC.

The genes are TRBV7-9 and TRBJ1-2; TRBD1 is a possible D gene (6 bases). Germline values: CDR1 SEHNR, CDR2 FQNEAQ (reference sequence). The CDR3 spans 16 residues. V was clipped by 4 bases and J by 4 bases, with 19 bases between them. The CDR3 DNA reads as TGTGCCAGCAGCTCCCCGACACAGGGAGTGGGCTATGGCTACACCTTC. Amino acid sequence: CASSSPTQGVGYGYTF.

V usage is TRBV12-5 and J usage is TRBJ2-5; the D is unclear. The CDR3 is 10 amino acids. The V gene's germline CDR1 is LGHNT and CDR2 FRNRAP. The V and J ends lost 5 bases and 3 bases respectively, with 1 base between them. The CDR3 here is CASGKETQYF. The CDR3 DNA is TGTGCTAGTGGTAAAGAGACCCAGTACTTC.

This clone was seen once. The chain has TRBV15 and TRBJ2-1; 10 nucleotides align to TRBD1. The CDR3 length is 18 residues. Germline V gene lookup returns CDR1 LNHNV and CDR2 YYDKDF (reference sequence). Trimming at V came to 1 base and at J to 7 bases, leaving 13 bases not matched to a gene. The CDR3 region is CATSRGEDRGTLQNEQFF. The CDR3 nucleotides read TGTGCCACCAGCAGAGGGGAGGACAGGGGGACCCTACAGAATGAGCAGTTCTTC.

The J gene is TRBJ2-7, the V gene TRBV10-1, with 13 positions matching TRBD2. The V segment lost 7 bases and the J segment 2 bases; nucleotides outside the gene matches: 5. CDR1 is WNHNN and CDR2 is SYGVQD in the germline V gene (reference sequence). The CDR3 loop spans 15 amino acids. In nucleotides, the CDR3 is TGCGCCAGCAAGGGACTAGCGGGACGTACCTACGAGCAGTACTTC. The encoded protein is CASKGLAGRTYEQYF.

The V and J genes are TRBV11-3 and TRBJ2-7; either TRBD1 or TRBD2 may supply D (6 bases each). Trimming pared 5 bases from V and 6 bases from J, leaving 14 bases between. The CDR3 loop spans 13 amino acids. The germline CDR1 and CDR2 sequences are SGHNT and YENEEA. The CDR3 DNA reads TGTGCCAGCAGCACCTCGGGGGCCACCGAGCAGTACTTC. As protein: CASSTSGATEQYF.

The rearrangement uses TRBV5-8 and TRBJ1-5; D possibly corresponds to TRBD1 (5 bases). The germline V and J ends were trimmed by 4 bases and 0 bases, with 14 bases remaining between them. The CDR3 runs 16 residues. Germline V gene lookup returns CDR1 SGHTS and CDR2 YDEGEE. CDR3: CASSGAQIYSNQPQHF. The CDR3 DNA reads as TGTGCCAGCAGCGGGGCACAAATTTATAGCAATCAGCCCCAGCATTTT. Together with reference TRBV5-8 and TRBJ1-5, the CDR3 gives the full variable domain: EAGVTQSPTHLIKTRGQQATLRCSPISGHTSVYWYQQALGLGLQFLLWYDEGEERNRGNFPPRFSGRQFPNYSSELNVNALELEDSALYLCASSGAQIYSNQPQHFGDGTRLSIL.

The chain uses TRBV19 and TRBJ2-7; the D is unclear. The CDR3 spans 15 residues. Per the germline V gene, CDR1 is LNHDA and CDR2 is SQIVND (reference sequence). Trimming pared 6 bases from V and 0 bases from J, leaving 15 bases between. DNA of the CDR3: TGTGCCAGTAGCCCTGTAGAGGCCCCCTCCTACGAGCAGTACTTC. Translation gives CASSPVEAPSYEQYF.

The CDR3, as DNA: TGTGCCACCAGTGATCCCGGGACTAGCGGGAGCGATGAGCAGTTCTTC. Translation gives CATSDPGTSGSDEQFF. J is TRBJ2-1 and V is TRBV24-1, with TRBD2 matching over 14 bases. Germline-derived CDR1 and CDR2 are KGHDR and SFDVKD. There are 16 residues in the CDR3. The V segment lost 3 bases and the J segment 8 bases; nucleotides outside the gene matches: 5.

The gene calls are TRBV7-2 and TRBJ2-5; 7 nucleotides line up with TRBD1. Losses at the gene ends were 5 bases for V and 0 bases for J; bases not matched to a gene: 6. This CDR3 spans 15 amino acids. Germline CDR1 is SGHTA and CDR2 is FQGNSA. CDR3 residues: CASSLGTANQETQYF. Written as DNA, the CDR3 is TGTGCCAGCAGCCTGGGGACAGCGAACCAAGAGACCCAGTACTTC.

The chain joins TRBV18 to TRBJ1-2; D unresolved. V was pared by 4 bases and J by 4 bases, with 10 bases between. Germline loops: CDR1 KGHSH, CDR2 LQKENI. This CDR3 is 13 amino acids long. For the CDR3, the DNA is TGTGCCAGCTCACTGCAGGAGATCTATGGCTACACCTTC. As protein: CASSLQEIYGYTF.

In the case of this clone: The junction and the germline gene differ at one end; a read error may be behind it. The chain recombines TRBV7-9 with TRBJ2-1; D gene uncertain. Germline CDR1 and CDR2: SEHNR and FQNEAQ (reference sequence). The CDR3 consists of 8 residues. The CDR3, as DNA: TGCTCCGTCGATGAGCAGTTCTTC. It codes for CSVDEQFF.

This chain links TRBV6-5 with TRBJ2-1, with 12 bases identical to TRBD2. The CDR3 is 13 residues long. The trim removed 8 bases at V and 14 bases at J, leaving 10 bases unmatched. Germline V gene lookup returns CDR1 MNHEY and CDR2 SVGAGI. In DNA form, the CDR3 reads TGTGCCAGCGGATTAACTAGCGGGGGGTTGGAGTTCTTC. This codes for CASGLTSGGLEFF.